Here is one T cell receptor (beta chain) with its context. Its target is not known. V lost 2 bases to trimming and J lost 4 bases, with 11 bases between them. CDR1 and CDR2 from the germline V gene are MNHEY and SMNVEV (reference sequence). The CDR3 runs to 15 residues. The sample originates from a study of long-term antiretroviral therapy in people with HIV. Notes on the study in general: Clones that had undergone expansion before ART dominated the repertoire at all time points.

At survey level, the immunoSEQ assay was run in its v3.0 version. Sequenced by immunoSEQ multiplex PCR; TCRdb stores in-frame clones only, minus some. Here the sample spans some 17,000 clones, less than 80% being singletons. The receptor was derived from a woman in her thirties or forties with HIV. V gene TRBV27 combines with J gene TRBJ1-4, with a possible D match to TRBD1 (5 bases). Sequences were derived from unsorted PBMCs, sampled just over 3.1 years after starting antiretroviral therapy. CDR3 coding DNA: TGTGCCAGCAGTTTAGCGGGACGGGTTAATGAAAAACTGTTTTTT. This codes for CASSLAGRVNEKLFF. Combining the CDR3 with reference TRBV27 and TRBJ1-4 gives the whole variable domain EAQVTQNPRYLITVTGKKLTVTCSQNMNHEYMSWYRQDPGLGLRQIYYSMNVEVTDKGDVPEGYKVSRKEKRNFPLILESPSPNQTSLYFCASSLAGRVNEKLFFGSGTQLSVL.